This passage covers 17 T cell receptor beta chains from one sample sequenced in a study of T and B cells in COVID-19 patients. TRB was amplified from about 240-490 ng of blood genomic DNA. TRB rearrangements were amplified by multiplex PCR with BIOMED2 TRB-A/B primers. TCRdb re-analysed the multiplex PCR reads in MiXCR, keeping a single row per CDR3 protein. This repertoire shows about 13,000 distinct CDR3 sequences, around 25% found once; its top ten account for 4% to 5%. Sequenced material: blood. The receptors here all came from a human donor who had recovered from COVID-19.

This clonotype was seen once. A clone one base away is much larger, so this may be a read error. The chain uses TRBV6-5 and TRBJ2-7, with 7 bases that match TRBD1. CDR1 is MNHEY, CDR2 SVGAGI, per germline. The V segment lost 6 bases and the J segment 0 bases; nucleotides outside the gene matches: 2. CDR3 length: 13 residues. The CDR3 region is CASRDRVSYEQYF. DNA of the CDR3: TGTGCCAGCAGAGACAGGGTCTCCTACGAGCAGTACTTC.

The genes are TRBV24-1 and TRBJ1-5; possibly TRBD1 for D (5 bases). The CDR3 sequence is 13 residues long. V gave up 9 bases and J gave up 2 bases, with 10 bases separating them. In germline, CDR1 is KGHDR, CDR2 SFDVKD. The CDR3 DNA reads TGTGCCACCTCGAGGGGCGGCAATCAGCCCCAGCATTTT. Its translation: CATSRGGNQPQHF.

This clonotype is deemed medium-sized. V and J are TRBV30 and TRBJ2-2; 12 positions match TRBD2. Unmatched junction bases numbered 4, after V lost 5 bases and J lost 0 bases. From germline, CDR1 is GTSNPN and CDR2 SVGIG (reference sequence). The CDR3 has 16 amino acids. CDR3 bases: TGTGCCTGGGGGGGACTAGCGGGCGCGAACACCGGGGAGCTGTTTTTT. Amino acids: CAWGGLAGANTGELFF.

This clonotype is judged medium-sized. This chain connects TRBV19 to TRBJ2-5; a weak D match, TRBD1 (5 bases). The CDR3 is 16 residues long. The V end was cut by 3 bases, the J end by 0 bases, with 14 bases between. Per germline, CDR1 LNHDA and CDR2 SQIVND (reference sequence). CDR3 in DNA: TGTGCCAGTAGTATCCAGGGAAGGGGATACCAAGAGACCCAGTACTTC. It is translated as CASSIQGRGYQETQYF. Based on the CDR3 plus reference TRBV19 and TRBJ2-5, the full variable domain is DGGITQSPKYLFRKEGQNVTLSCEQNLNHDAMYWYRQDPGQGLRLIYYSQIVNDFQKGDIAEGYSVSREKKESFPLTVTSAQKNPTAFYLCASSIQGRGYQETQYFGPGTRLLVL.

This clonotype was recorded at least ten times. This CDR3 is CASGEGEKLFF. DNA for the CDR3: TGTGCCAGCGGCGAGGGGGAAAAACTGTTTTTT. This sequence joins TRBV5-4 and TRBJ1-4; tentative D call: TRBD1 (5 bases). V was cut by 7 bases and J by 8 bases, with 9 bases left in between. CDR1 and CDR2 (germline): SGHNT, YYREEE (reference sequence). CDR3 size: 11 residues.

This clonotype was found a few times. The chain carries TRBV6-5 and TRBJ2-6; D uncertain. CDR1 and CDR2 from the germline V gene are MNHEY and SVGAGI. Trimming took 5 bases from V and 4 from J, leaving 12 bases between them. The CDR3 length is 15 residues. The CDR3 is CASSEDGWGANVLTF. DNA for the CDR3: TGTGCCAGCAGTGAAGATGGGTGGGGGGCCAACGTCCTGACTTTC.

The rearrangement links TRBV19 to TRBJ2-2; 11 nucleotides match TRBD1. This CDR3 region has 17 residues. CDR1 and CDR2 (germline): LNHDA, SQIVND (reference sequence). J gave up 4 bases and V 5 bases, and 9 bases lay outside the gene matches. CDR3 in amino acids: CASSASTGTGGTGELFF. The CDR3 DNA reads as TGTGCCAGTAGTGCCAGTACCGGGACAGGGGGCACCGGGGAGCTGTTTTTT.

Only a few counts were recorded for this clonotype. The CDR3 loop reads CASSLAPGGGYGYTF. The CDR3 DNA sequence: TGTGCCAGCAGCTTGGCCCCAGGGGGAGGCTATGGCTACACCTTC. The J gene is TRBJ1-2, the V gene TRBV5-4; 7 positions match TRBD1. Germline CDR1 is SGHNT and CDR2 is YYREEE (reference sequence). The CDR3 is 15 amino acids. Germline trimming cut 0 bases from V and 4 bases from J; bases unmatched to any gene: 6.

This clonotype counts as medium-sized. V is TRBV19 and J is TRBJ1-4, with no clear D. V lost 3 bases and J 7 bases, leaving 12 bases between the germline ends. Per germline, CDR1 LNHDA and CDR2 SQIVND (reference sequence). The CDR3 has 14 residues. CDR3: CASSIGISGEKLFF. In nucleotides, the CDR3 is TGTGCCAGTAGTATCGGTATCTCGGGTGAAAAACTGTTTTTT.

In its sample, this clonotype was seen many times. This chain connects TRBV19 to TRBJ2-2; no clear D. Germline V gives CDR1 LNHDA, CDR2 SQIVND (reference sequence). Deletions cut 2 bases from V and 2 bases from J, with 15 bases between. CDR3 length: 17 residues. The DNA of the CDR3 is TGTGCCAGTAGTATAAGGTGGGCATCCCGAAACACCGGGGAGCTGTTTTTT. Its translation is CASSIRWASRNTGELFF.

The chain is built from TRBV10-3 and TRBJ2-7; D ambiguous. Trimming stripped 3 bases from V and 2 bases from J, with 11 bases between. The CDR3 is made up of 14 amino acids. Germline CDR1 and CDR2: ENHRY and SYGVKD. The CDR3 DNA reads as TGTGCCATCAGTGACACTAAAGTCCCCTACGAGCAGTACTTC. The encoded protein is CAISDTKVPYEQYF.

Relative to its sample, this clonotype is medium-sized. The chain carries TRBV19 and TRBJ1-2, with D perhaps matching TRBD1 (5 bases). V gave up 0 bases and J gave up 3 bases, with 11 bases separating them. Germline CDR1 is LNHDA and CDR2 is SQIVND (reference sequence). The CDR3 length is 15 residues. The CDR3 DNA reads TGTGCCAGTAGTATAGATGACCCCAGGGACTATGGCTACACCTTC. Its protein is CASSIDDPRDYGYTF.

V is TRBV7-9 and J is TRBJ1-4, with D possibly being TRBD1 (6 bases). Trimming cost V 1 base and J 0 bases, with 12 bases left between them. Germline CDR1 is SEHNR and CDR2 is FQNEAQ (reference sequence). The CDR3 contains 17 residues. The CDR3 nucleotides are TGTGCCAGCAGCTTAGACTACAGGGATGCAACTAATGAAAAACTGTTTTTT. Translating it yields CASSLDYRDATNEKLFF.

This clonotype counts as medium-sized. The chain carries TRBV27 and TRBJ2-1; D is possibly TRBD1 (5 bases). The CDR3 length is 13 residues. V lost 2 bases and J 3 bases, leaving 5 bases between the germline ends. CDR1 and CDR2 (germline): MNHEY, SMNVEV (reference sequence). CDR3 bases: TGTGCCAGCAGTTTAACAGGCTACAATGAGCAGTTCTTC. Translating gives CASSLTGYNEQFF.

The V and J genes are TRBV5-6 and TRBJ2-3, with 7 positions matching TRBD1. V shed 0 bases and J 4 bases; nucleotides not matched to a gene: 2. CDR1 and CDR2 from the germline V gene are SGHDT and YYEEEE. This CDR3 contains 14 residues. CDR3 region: CASSLATGADTQYF. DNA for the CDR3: TGTGCCAGCAGCTTGGCCACAGGGGCAGATACGCAGTATTTT.

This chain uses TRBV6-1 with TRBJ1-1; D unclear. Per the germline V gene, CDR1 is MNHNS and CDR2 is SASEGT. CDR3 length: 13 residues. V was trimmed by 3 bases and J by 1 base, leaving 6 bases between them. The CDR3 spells CASSDRGNTEAFF. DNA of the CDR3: TGTGCCAGCAGTGATCGGGGGAACACTGAAGCTTTCTTT.

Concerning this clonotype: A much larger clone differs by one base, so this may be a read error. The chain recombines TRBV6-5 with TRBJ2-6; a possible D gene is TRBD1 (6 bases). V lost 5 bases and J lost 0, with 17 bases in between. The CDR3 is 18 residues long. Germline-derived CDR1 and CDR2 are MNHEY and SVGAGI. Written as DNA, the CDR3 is TGTGCCAGCAGTGGGAAAAACAGGGATTCCTCTGGGGCCAACGTCCTGACTTTC. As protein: CASSGKNRDSSGANVLTF.